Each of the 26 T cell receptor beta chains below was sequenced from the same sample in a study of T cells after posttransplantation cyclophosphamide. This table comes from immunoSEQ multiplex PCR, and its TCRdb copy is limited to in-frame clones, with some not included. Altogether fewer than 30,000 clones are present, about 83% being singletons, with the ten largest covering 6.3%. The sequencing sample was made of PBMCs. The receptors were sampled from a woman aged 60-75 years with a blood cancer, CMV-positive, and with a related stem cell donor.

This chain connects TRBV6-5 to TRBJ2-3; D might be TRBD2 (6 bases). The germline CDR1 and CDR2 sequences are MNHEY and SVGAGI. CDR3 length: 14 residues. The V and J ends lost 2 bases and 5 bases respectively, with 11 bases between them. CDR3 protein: CASSYRGIQDTQYF. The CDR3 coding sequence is TGTGCCAGCAGTTACCGGGGGATTCAAGATACGCAGTATTTT.

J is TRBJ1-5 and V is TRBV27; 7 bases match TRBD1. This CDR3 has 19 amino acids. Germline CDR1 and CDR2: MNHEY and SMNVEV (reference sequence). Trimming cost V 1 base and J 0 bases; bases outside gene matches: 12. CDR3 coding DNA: TGTGCCAGCAGTTTATTATCCCCCGACAGGGCCTATAGCAATCAGCCCCAGCATTTT. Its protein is CASSLLSPDRAYSNQPQHF.

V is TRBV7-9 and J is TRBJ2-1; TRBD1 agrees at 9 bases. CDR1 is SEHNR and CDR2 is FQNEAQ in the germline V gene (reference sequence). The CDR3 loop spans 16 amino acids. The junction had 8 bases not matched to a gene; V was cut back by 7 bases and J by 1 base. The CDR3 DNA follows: TGTGCCAGCACTCATCAGGGACAGGGTTCCTACAATGAGCAGTTCTTC. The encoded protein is CASTHQGQGSYNEQFF.

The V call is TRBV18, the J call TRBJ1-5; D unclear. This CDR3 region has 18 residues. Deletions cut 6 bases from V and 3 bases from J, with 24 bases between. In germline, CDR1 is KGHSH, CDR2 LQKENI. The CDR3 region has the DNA TGTGCCAGCTCCTTATCGCCGGGCCAAGGGAGGGCCAATCAGCCCCAGCATTTT. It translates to CASSLSPGQGRANQPQHF.

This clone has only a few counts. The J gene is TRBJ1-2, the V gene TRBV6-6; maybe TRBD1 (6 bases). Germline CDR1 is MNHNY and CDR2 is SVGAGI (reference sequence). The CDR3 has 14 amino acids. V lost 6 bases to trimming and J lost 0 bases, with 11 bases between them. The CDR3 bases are TGTGCCAGCAGGACAGGAGCCACTAACTATGGCTACACCTTC. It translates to CASRTGATNYGYTF.

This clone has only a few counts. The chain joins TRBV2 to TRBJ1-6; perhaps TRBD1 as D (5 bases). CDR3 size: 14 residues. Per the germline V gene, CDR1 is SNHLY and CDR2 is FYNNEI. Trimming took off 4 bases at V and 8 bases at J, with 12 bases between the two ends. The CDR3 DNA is TGTGCCAGCAGTGGGGGCCCCAAGTATTCACCCCTCCACTTT. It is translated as CASSGGPKYSPLHF.

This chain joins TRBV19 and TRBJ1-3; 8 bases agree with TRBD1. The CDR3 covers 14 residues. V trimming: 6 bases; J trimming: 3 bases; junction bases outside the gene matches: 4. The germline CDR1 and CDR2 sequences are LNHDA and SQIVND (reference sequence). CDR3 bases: TGTGCCAGTAGGGACAGGGCATTTGGAAACACCATATATTTT. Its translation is CASRDRAFGNTIYF.

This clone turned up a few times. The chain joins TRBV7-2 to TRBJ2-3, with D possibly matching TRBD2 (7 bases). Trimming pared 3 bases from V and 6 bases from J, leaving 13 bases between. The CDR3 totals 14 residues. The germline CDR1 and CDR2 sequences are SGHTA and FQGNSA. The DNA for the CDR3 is TGTGCCAGCAGCTTGGGGGGGGCGGTTGATACGCAGTATTTT. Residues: CASSLGGAVDTQYF.

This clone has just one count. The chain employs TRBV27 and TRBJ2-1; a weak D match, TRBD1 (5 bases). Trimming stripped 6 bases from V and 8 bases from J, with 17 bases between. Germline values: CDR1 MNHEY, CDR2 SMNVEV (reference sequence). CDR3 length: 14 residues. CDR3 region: CASRPLLGAHEQFF. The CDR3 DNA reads TGTGCCAGCAGACCCCTCCTAGGGGCCCATGAGCAGTTCTTC.

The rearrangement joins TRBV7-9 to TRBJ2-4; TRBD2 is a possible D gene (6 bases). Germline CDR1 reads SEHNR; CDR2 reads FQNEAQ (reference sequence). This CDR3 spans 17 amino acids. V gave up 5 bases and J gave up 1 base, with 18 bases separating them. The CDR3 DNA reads TGTGCCAGCAGCCTATCCTGGGGGAGCGGGGCCAAAAACATTCAGTACTTC. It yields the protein CASSLSWGSGAKNIQYF.

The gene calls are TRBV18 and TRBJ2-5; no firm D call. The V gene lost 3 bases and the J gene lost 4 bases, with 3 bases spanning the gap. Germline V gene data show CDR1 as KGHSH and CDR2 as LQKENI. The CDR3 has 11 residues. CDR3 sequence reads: CASSPSETQYF. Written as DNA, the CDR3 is TGTGCCAGCTCACCCTCAGAGACCCAGTACTTC.

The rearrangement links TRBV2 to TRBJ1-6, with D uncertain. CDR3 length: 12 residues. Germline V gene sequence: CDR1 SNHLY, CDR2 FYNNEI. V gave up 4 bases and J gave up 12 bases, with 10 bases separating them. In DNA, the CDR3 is TGTGCCAGCAGTGGATTGGGGAGACCCCTCCACTTT. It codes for CASSGLGRPLHF.

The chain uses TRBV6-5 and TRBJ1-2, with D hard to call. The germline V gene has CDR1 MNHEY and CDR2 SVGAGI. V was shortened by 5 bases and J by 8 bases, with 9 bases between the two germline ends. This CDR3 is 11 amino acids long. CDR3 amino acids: CASSRGGGYTF. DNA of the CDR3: TGTGCCAGCAGTCGCGGCGGCGGCTACACCTTC.

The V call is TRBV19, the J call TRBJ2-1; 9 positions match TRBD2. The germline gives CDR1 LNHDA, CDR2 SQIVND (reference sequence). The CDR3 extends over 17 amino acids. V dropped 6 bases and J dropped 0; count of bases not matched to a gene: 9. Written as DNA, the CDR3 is TGTGCCAGTAGGCAAAGCGGGAGGTTTAGCTCCTACAATGAGCAGTTCTTC. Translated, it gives CASRQSGRFSSYNEQFF.

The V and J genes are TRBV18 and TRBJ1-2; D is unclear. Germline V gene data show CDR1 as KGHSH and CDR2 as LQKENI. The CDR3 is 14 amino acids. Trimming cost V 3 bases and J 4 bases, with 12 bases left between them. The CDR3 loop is CASSPSWPPYGYTF. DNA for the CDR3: TGTGCCAGCTCACCCTCTTGGCCCCCCTATGGCTACACCTTC.

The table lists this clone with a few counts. CDR3 nucleotide sequence: TGTGCCTGGAGTGTGACAACCCCCTTAGCAGATACGCAGTATTTT. Its protein product is CAWSVTTPLADTQYF. The gene calls are TRBV30 and TRBJ2-3; D gene unclear. From germline, CDR1 is GTSNPN and CDR2 SVGIG (reference sequence). Deletions cut 0 bases from V and 4 bases from J, with 14 bases between. The CDR3 is made up of 15 amino acids.

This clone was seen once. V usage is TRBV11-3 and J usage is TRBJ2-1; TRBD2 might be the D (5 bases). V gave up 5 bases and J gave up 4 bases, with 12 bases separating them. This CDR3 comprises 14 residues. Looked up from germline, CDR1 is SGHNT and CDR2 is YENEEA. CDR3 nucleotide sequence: TGTGCCAGCAGCCCCAGCGGAGCTTACAATGAGCAGTTCTTC. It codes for CASSPSGAYNEQFF.

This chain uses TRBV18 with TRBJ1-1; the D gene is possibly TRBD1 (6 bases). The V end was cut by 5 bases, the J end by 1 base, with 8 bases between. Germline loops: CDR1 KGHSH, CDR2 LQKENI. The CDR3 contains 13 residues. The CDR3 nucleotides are TGTGCCAGCTCATCGGGACAGAACACTGAAGCTTTCTTT. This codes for CASSSGQNTEAFF. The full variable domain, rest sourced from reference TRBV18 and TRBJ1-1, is NAGVMQNPRHLVRRRGQEARLRCSPMKGHSHVYWYRQLPEEGLKFMVYLQKENIIDESGMPKERFSAEFPKEGPSILRIQQVVRGDSAAYFCASSSGQNTEAFFGQGTRLTVV.

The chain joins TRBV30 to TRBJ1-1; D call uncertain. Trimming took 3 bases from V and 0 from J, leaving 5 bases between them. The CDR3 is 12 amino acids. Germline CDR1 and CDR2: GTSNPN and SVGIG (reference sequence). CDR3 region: CAWSPMNTEAFF. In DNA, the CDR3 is TGTGCCTGGAGCCCCATGAACACTGAAGCTTTCTTT. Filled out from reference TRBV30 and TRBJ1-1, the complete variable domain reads SQTIHQWPATLVQPVGSPLSLECTVEGTSNPNLYWYRQAAGRGLQLLFYSVGIGQISSEVPQNLSASRPQDRQFILSSKKLLLSDSGFYLCAWSPMNTEAFFGQGTRLTVV.

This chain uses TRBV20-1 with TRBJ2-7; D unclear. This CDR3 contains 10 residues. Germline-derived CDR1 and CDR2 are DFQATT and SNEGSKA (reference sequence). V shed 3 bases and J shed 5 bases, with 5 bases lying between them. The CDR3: CSASGHEQYF. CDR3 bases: TGCAGTGCTAGTGGGCACGAGCAGTACTTC.

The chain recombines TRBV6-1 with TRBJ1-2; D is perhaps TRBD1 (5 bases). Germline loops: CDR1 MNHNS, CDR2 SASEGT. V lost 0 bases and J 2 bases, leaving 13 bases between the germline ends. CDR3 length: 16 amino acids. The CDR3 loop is CASSEAKVRANYGYTF. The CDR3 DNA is TGTGCCAGCAGTGAAGCGAAGGTCAGGGCGAACTATGGCTACACCTTC.

This CDR3 reads CASSIGQNSVGYTF. The DNA of the CDR3 is TGTGCCAGTAGTATCGGACAAAACTCGGTTGGCTACACCTTC. The rearrangement uses TRBV19 and TRBJ1-2; TRBD1 is a possible D gene (5 bases). Germline assignment: CDR1 LNHDA and CDR2 SQIVND (reference sequence). The CDR3 spans 14 residues. V gave up 3 bases and J gave up 7 bases, with 15 bases separating them.

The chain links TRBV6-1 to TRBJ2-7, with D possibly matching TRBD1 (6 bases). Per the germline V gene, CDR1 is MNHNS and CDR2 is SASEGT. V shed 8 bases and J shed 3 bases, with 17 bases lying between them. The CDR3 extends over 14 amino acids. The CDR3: CASVPGTPNYEQYF. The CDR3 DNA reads TGTGCCAGCGTCCCCGGGACACCAAACTACGAGCAGTACTTC.

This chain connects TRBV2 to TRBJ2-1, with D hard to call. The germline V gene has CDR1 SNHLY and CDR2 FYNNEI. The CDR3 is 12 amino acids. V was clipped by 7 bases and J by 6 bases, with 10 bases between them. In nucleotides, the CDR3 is TGTGCCAGCATTCGAACTATCAATGAGCAGTTCTTC. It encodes CASIRTINEQFF. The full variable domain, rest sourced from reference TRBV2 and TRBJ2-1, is EPEVTQTPSHQVTQMGQEVILRCVPISNHLYFYWYRQILGQKVEFLVSFYNNEISEKSEIFDDQFSVERPDGSNFTLKIRSTKLEDSAMYFCASIRTINEQFFGPGTRLTVL.

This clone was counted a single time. Here the CDR3 DNA reads TGCGCCAGCGGCAAGCGGGCTGGCTCCTACAATGAGCAGTTCTTC. This gives the protein CASGKRAGSYNEQFF. V gene TRBV5-1 combines with J gene TRBJ2-1, with D possibly matching TRBD2 (6 bases). In germline, CDR1 is SGHRS, CDR2 YFSETQ. The CDR3 is 15 amino acids. V was cut by 7 bases and J by 0 bases, with 14 bases left in between.

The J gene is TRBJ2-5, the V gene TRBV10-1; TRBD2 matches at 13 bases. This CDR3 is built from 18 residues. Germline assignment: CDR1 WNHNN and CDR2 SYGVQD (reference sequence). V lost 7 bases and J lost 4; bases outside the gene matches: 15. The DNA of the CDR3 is TGCGCCAGCAACAAGTGGACTAGCGGGAGAGGATCTAGAGAGACCCAGTACTTC. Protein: CASNKWTSGRGSRETQYF.